Shown below are 3 T cell receptor beta chains from a single sample sequenced in a study of cytomegalovirus exposure and HLA in healthy donors. 60 Vbeta and 13 Jbeta primers were used in PCR. Produced via immunoSEQ multiplex PCR; TCRdb's table is partial and in-frame only. The sample contains about 50,000 clones, more than 60% of which appear only once. Material for sequencing was PBMCs. Source of these receptors: a woman aged 40 to 49 in good health and CMV-seropositive.

CDR3 sequence reads: CASSVDGGASGNTIYF. Written as DNA, the CDR3 is TGTGCCAGCAGCGTAGATGGGGGGGCCTCTGGAAACACCATATATTTT. The chain combines TRBV9 with TRBJ1-3; D might be TRBD1 (6 bases). CDR1 and CDR2 from the germline V gene are SGDLS and YYNGEE. The CDR3 has 16 residues. With 0 bases removed from V and 0 bases from J, the gap between germline ends came to 10 bases. The variable domain in full, with the rest retrieved from reference TRBV9 and TRBJ1-3, is DSGVTQTPKHLITATGQRVTLRCSPRSGDLSVYWYQQSLDQGLQFLIQYYNGEERAKGNILERFSAQQFPDLHSELNLSSLELGDSALYFCASSVDGGASGNTIYFGEGSWLTVV.

V is TRBV9 and J is TRBJ2-1; D may be TRBD2 (6 bases). V shed 0 bases and J shed 6 bases, with 13 bases lying between them. CDR1 and CDR2 (germline): SGDLS, YYNGEE. CDR3 size: 15 residues. CDR3 amino acids: CASSVAGREANEQFF. The CDR3 nucleotides read TGTGCCAGCAGCGTAGCTGGGCGGGAAGCCAATGAGCAGTTCTTC.

This clone was seen a few times. This chain connects TRBV25-1 to TRBJ1-2, with 7 bases that match TRBD1. The length of the CDR3 is 14 residues. The J segment lost 7 bases and the V segment lost 6 bases, leaving 11 bases of the junction unmatched. Germline V gives CDR1 MGHDK, CDR2 SYGVNS. The CDR3 DNA reads TGTGCCAGCAGGGGAACAGGGGATCTCGCTGGCTACACCTTC. Its translation: CASRGTGDLAGYTF.